The 13 T cell receptor beta chains given below trace back to one sample, sequenced in a study of blood T cell repertoires in COVID-19. The data were produced by immunoSEQ multiplex PCR, yet TCRdb's version contains in-frame clones alone and is incomplete. This table holds tens of thousands of clones, 80% to 90% found once. The specimen was peripheral blood. The origin of the receptors is a woman older than 75 with COVID-19, enrolled during active disease.

V gene TRBV27 combines with J gene TRBJ1-6; D remains unclear. The V and J ends lost 5 bases and 0 bases respectively, with 11 bases between them. The CDR3 contains 16 residues. Germline V gives CDR1 MNHEY, CDR2 SMNVEV (reference sequence). Here the CDR3 DNA reads TGTGCCAGCAGTCCAGTGGAGAGCTCCTATAATTCACCCCTCCACTTT. Its protein product is CASSPVESSYNSPLHF.

V is TRBV6-1 and J is TRBJ2-5, with D maybe TRBD2 (5 bases). CDR1 and CDR2 (germline): MNHNS, SASEGT. Trimming stripped 3 bases from V and 5 bases from J, with 10 bases between. The CDR3 has 13 residues. The DNA of the CDR3 is TGTGCCAGCAGTGACAAGCCGGGGGAGACCCAGTACTTC. This sequence encodes CASSDKPGETQYF.

This chain links TRBV15 with TRBJ2-3; D is uncertain. This CDR3 is 14 amino acids long. Germline V CDR1 and CDR2: LNHNV, YYDKDF (reference sequence). V lost 0 bases to trimming and J lost 7 bases, with 11 bases between them. This CDR3 reads CATSRDFGANTQYF. DNA for the CDR3: TGTGCCACCAGCAGAGATTTTGGAGCGAATACGCAGTATTTT.

This chain joins TRBV7-2 and TRBJ2-7; the D gene is possibly TRBD2 (6 bases). CDR3 length equals 12 residues. CDR1 SGHTA and CDR2 FQGNSA come from the germline V gene. The V end lost 5 bases, the J end lost 10 bases, and 15 bases lay between the germline ends. For the CDR3, the DNA is TGTGCCAGCAGCCCCCGGGGAGGAGCCCAGTACTTC. Protein sequence: CASSPRGGAQYF.

The rearrangement uses TRBV30 and TRBJ1-1; TRBD1 matches 7 bases. CDR1 is GTSNPN, CDR2 SVGIG, per germline (reference sequence). The trim removed 5 bases at V and 2 bases at J, leaving 2 bases unmatched. This CDR3 is 12 amino acids long. The CDR3 nucleotides are TGTGCCTGGCACAGGGGCAACACTGAAGCTTTCTTT. Translated, it gives CAWHRGNTEAFF.

The chain employs TRBV20-1 and TRBJ2-5, with TRBD2 identical over 8 bases. Trimming cost V 3 bases and J 1 base; bases outside gene matches: 10. Germline lookup yields CDR1 DFQATT and CDR2 SNEGSKA (reference sequence). This CDR3 has 16 residues. CDR3 sequence reads: CSASPTYSGIQETQYF. Written as DNA, the CDR3 is TGCAGTGCTAGTCCCACTTATAGCGGGATCCAAGAGACCCAGTACTTC.

The V and J genes are TRBV19 and TRBJ1-5; a weak D match, TRBD1 (5 bases). The CDR3 loop spans 15 amino acids. Trimming removed 10 bases at V and 1 base at J, with 17 bases between. In germline, CDR1 is LNHDA, CDR2 SQIVND (reference sequence). CDR3 residues: CATSGGGRSNQPQHF. As DNA, the CDR3 is TGTGCCACCTCGGGGGGTGGCCGGAGCAATCAGCCCCAGCATTTT.

The gene calls are TRBV5-1 and TRBJ2-3, with 7 bases fitting TRBD1. Germline-derived CDR1 and CDR2 are SGHRS and YFSETQ. With V trimmed by 2 bases and J by 1 base, 4 bases remained unmatched. The CDR3 is 15 amino acids. The CDR3 sequence: CASSLGGAGTDTQYF. DNA of the CDR3: TGCGCCAGCAGCTTAGGGGGCGCGGGCACAGATACGCAGTATTTT.

This clone was detected only a few times. The chain recombines TRBV18 with TRBJ2-1; 11 positions match TRBD1. Germline loops: CDR1 KGHSH, CDR2 LQKENI. This CDR3 has 14 residues. V lost 5 bases and J lost 8; bases outside the gene matches: 5. The CDR3 sequence: CASSGQGAGDEQFF. CDR3 coding DNA: TGTGCCAGCTCAGGACAGGGGGCGGGCGATGAGCAGTTCTTC. The full variable domain, completed using reference TRBV18 and TRBJ2-1, is NAGVMQNPRHLVRRRGQEARLRCSPMKGHSHVYWYRQLPEEGLKFMVYLQKENIIDESGMPKERFSAEFPKEGPSILRIQQVVRGDSAAYFCASSGQGAGDEQFFGPGTRLTVL.

This chain joins TRBV3-1 (or the pseudogene TRBV3-2) and TRBJ2-3; D remains ambiguous. The CDR3 spans 14 residues. The V and J ends lost 1 base and 3 bases respectively, with 8 bases between them. The germline gives CDR1 LGHDT, CDR2 YNNKEL (reference sequence). The CDR3 loop reads CASSQATKTDTQYF. CDR3 in DNA: TGTGCCAGCAGCCAAGCAACAAAGACAGATACGCAGTATTTT.

The chain employs TRBV4-2 and TRBJ1-2; D call uncertain. The CDR3 is 14 residues long. Per germline, CDR1 LGHNA and CDR2 YNFKEQ. V was pared by 4 bases and J by 0 bases, with 9 bases between. The CDR3 spells CASSLTSPNYGYTF. The CDR3 nucleotides read TGTGCCAGCAGCCTGACAAGTCCTAACTATGGCTACACCTTC.

The chain recombines TRBV9 with TRBJ1-2, with TRBD1 as a possible D gene (5 bases). There are 14 residues in the CDR3. Germline values: CDR1 SGDLS, CDR2 YYNGEE. V lost 4 bases and J lost 2, with 12 bases in between. This CDR3 is CASSSGLTNYGYTF. CDR3 bases: TGTGCCAGCAGCTCGGGACTAACAAACTATGGCTACACCTTC.

The chain employs TRBV10-1 and TRBJ2-1; 9 bases agree with TRBD2. The CDR3 extends over 15 amino acids. Looked up from germline, CDR1 is WNHNN and CDR2 is SYGVQD (reference sequence). V lost 2 bases to trimming and J lost 3 bases; unmatched junction nucleotides: 2. The DNA of the CDR3 is TGCGCCAGCAGTGAGCTGCGGGGGGGCTACAATGAGCAGTTCTTC. The encoded protein is CASSELRGGYNEQFF.